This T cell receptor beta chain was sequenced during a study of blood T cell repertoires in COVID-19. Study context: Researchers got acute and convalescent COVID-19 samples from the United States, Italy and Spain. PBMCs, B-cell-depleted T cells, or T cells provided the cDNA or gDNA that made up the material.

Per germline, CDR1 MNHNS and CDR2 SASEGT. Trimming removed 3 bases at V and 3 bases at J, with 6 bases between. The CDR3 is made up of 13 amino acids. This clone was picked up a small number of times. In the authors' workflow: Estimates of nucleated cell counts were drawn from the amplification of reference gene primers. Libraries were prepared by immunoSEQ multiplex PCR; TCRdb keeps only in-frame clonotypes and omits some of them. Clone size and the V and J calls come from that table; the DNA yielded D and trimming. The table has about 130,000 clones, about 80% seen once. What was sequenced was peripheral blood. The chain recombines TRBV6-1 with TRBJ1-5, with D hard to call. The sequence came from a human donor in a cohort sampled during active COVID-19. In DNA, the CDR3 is TGTGCCAGCAGTGACGGGTACAATCAGCCCCAGCATTTT. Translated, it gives CASSDGYNQPQHF.